This TCR beta chain was sequenced during a study of PD-1 blockade in classical Hodgkin lymphoma (dated by TCRdb to 2018 to 2020). Describing the broader study: Nivolumab dosing was 3 mg/kg intravenously every 2 weeks, continuing until either disease progression or unacceptable toxicity. To define a peripheral blood immune signature of response to PD-1 blockade in classical Hodgkin lymphoma, the study combined TCR beta sequencing with CyTOF.

The paper as a whole reports these results and caveats: Baseline TCR diversity was reported to be lower in newly diagnosed patients than in healthy donors and to be lower still in relapsed/refractory patients. The study was restricted to a single clinical trial cohort, and the causes of repertoire differences, possibly disease activity or prior therapy, were left undefined. Patients starting nivolumab less than 1 year after ASCT had lower diversity and were excluded from later analyses to avoid confounding by immune reconstitution. CD4+ but not CD8+ TCR diversity rose significantly by C4D1 (p=0.0027 vs p=0.16), most apparent in complete responders (p=0.02). Trial patients with a complete response had baseline diversity similar to that of newly diagnosed patients, while partial responders and progressors had significantly lower diversity.

This clone was seen a handful of times. What antigen it recognizes has not been identified. The record has no base qualities; no much larger clone is one base away. CDR1 PRHDT and CDR2 FYEKMQ are derived from the germline V gene (reference sequence). Trimmed from V: 2 bases; trimmed from J: 1 base; junction bases lacking a gene match: 4. The CDR3 holds 16 amino acids from the cysteine to the phenylalanine. Only the CDR3 region is kept as DNA, spanning 48 bases read in frame from base 1. Per the publication, the time point label means: cycle 2 day 1 (C2D1) of nivolumab. Every trial patient had relapsed following autologous stem cell transplantation, and prior brentuximab vedotin exposure was what differed among cohorts A, B and C. A total of fewer than 65 patients with relapsed/refractory classical Hodgkin lymphoma made up the trial cohort, and each patient's best overall response was complete response, partial response or progressive disease. Single-agent nivolumab was administered to trial patients in the multi-cohort phase II CheckMate 205 trial. An independent review committee assessed best overall response by applying the 2007 International Working Group response criteria. Trial PBMCs were obtained immediately prior to nivolumab initiation (C1D1) and on therapy at cycle 2 day 1 and cycle 4 day 1. Peripheral blood was collected in 8 mL Vacutainer Cell Preparation Tubes, from which PBMCs were isolated by centrifugation and then cryopreserved.

Genomic DNA was isolated using the Qiagen DNeasy kit from unsorted PBMCs as well as from negatively selected CD4+ and CD8+ fractions. TCR beta CDR3 regions were subjected to amplification by immunoSEQ multiplex PCR with primers that anneal to V and J segments. A synthetic immune receptor repertoire was used to minimize amplification bias, and remaining bias was computationally removed after sequencing. Per the authors' processing: Custom Python scripts were used to quantify repertoire diversity as the Shannon entropy index. Unsorted, CD4+ and CD8+ repertoires were analyzed separately, except in combined analyses where CD4+ and CD8+ sequences were merged in silico. A clone counted as expanded when the clone's frequency after treatment rose at least 2-fold relative to C1D1, and clones undetected at baseline were given a pseudocount of 0.5. Singleton clones were defined as clones with 0 or 1 copy at C1D1, and non-singleton clones were defined as clones with 2 or more copies. Clones expanded in unsorted samples were annotated as CD4+, CD8+ or unknown by matching protein sequences in sorted samples from the same patient. Diversity changes from C1D1 to C4D1 were tested in paired samples using Wilcoxon tests. This is the immuneACCESS table as TCRdb keeps it, with only in-frame sequences that have V and J called. A part of the clones is gone; compared with another copy, unresolved V genes explain less than half, and the rest is unexplained. V, J and clone size are those of that table, while D and trimming were read from the DNA. This sample holds 100,000 or so clones; around 88% were observed only once. The ten largest make up around 7% of the sample.

The sequence joins TRBV13 to TRBJ2-3, with 9 bases aligning to TRBD2. The source of this sequence is a human donor with classical Hodgkin lymphoma. The sequencing here drew on peripheral blood mononuclear cells (PBMCs), taken before the second cycle of nivolumab. The base sequence is TGTGCCAGCAGCTTACGGGTAGCGGGGGGCACAGATACGCAGTATTTT. Translated, it gives CASSLRVAGGTDTQYF.